This entry describes one T cell receptor beta chain. This receptor's antigen is unknown. No base-level quality is on record; no much larger clone is a single base apart. The germline V gene (reference sequence) provides CDR1 SEHNR and CDR2 FQNEAQ. The CDR3 starts with the cysteine, ends with the phenylalanine, and has 12 residues. Of the read, only the CDR3 DNA is kept; its 36 bases are in frame from base 1. V is pared back by 3 bases and J by 5 bases, with 8 bases lying between the germline termini. TCRbeta CDR3 regions were sequenced with the immunoSEQ Assay. After extraction, genomic DNA underwent amplification by bias-controlled multiplex PCR, followed by high-throughput sequencing. The authors' analysis ran thus. Collapsing and filtering of sequences were performed to quantify the absolute abundance of each unique TCRbeta CDR3 region. T cell fraction was estimated by normalization of TCRbeta template counts to usable DNA, with usable DNA being measured through amplification of reference genes present in all nucleated cells. Repertoire TCRs were annotated as SARS-CoV-2-specific by exact matching of V gene, CDR3 amino acid sequence and J gene to a known reactive TCR set. The reference SARS-CoV-2 TCR set was derived from MIRA and filtered for enrichment in COVID-19-positive ImmuneCODE repertoires, a step that removed public or cross-reactive TCRs. Drawing on the MIRA antigens, annotated TCRs were analysed further at the level of specific ORF or position within ORF. Breadth was defined as annotated unique rearrangements over total unique productive rearrangements; depth was the summed frequency of those rearrangements. TCR breadth was compared between groups using two-sided Wilcoxon rank-sum tests. Not all clones reach the TCRdb copy of this immuneACCESS table, which keeps in-frame sequences only. Checked studies attribute under half of the gap to unresolved V genes and leave the rest unexplained. V and J calls plus clone size are reproduced from that table; the DNA served to infer D and trimming. The sample includes roughly 380,000 clones, with roughly 87% observed a single time. The ten largest account for about 3% of the sample.

The data are from a study of Ad26.COV2.S vaccination and SARS-CoV-2 variants (dated by TCRdb to about 2021). Broadly, across the study: Donors in the vaccine arm were drawn from COV1001, a phase I-IIa trial of Ad26.COV2.S in healthy adults that was multicentre, randomized, double-blind and placebo-controlled. Ad26.COV2.S was administered intramuscularly at a dose of 5x10^10 or 1x10^11 viral particles, either as one shot or as two shots given 56 days apart. TCRbeta repertoire sequencing was used to assess the specificity and breadth of SARS-CoV-2-reactive T cell receptors after Ad26.COV2.S vaccination. The TCR-sequenced set comprised about 30 samples: roughly 19 Ad26.COV2.S vaccine recipients, 5 placebo recipients and 8 SARS-CoV-2 convalescent individuals. Trial participants were randomized into five groups of five, in which low-dose or high-dose Ad26.COV2.S was given once or twice, or placebo was given on both occasions. Blinding of investigators to trial group allocation was maintained during experiments and outcome assessment.

General study outcomes and caveats: Comparing responses between vaccine doses or regimens was not something the study was powered to do. It was noted by the authors that total T cell responses may have been underestimated by the TCR breadth and depth analyses. Comparable non-spike TCR breadth was observed between vaccine and placebo recipients, consistent with only spike being contained in the vaccine. Spike-specific TCR breadth was higher in Ad26.COV2.S recipients than in placebo recipients (P = 0.0014). Substantial breadth of spike-specific CD8+ and CD4+ T cell responses was reported after vaccination.

What the treatment or condition label conveys for this sample: around 19 received Ad26.COV2.S at low or high dose, single or two shots; roughly five received placebo; per-sample allocation not given. For vaccine and placebo recipients, the sequenced repertoires came from samples collected on day 63 after the first injection. In Cohort 1b, about two dozen adults aged 18-55 years were enrolled at a single site in Boston, USA, between 29 July and 7 August 2020. Ad26.COV2.S consisted of a replication-incompetent adenovirus type 26 vector by which a prefusion-stabilized SARS-CoV-2 spike protein from the original Wuhan strain was expressed.

The chain employs TRBV7-9 and TRBJ2-7; no D gene is confidently identified. The sequence was collected from a person aged 18-65 years who received the Ad26.COV2.S COVID-19 vaccine or a placebo. The sequencing here drew on peripheral blood, taken in a trial of Ad26.COV2.S vaccine versus placebo. The DNA sequence reads TGTGCCAGCAGCTTCGAATTCCACGAGCAGTACTTC. It specifies CASSFEFHEQYF.